A single sample is the source of the 2 T cell receptor beta chains below, sequenced in a study of PD-L1 blockade in urothelial cancer. The data were produced by immunoSEQ multiplex PCR, yet TCRdb's version contains in-frame clones alone and is incomplete. The data contain roughly 130,000 clones, 65% to 85% of them seen just once; the ten biggest clones take up 3.2%. Time point reported: pretreatment peripheral blood. This specimen consisted of PBMCs, obtained around atezolizumab (anti-PD-L1) treatment. Every receptor here comes from a man aged 45 to 65 with urothelial cancer.

The chain is built from TRBV9 and TRBJ2-2; D possibly corresponds to TRBD2 (5 bases). The germline V gene encodes CDR1 SGDLS and CDR2 YYNGEE. With 0 bases removed from V and 6 bases from J, the gap between germline ends came to 9 bases. CDR3 size: 14 residues. DNA of the CDR3: TGTGCCAGCAGCGTAGATTTAGCGCCCGGGGAGCTGTTTTTT. Its translation: CASSVDLAPGELFF.

The rearrangement uses TRBV2 and TRBJ2-2, with 7 bases lining up with TRBD2. The V and J ends lost 8 bases and 1 base, in that order; junction bases with no gene match: 4. CDR1 SNHLY and CDR2 FYNNEI come from the germline V gene. This CDR3 region has 14 residues. CDR3 in DNA: TGTGCCAGCTGGGGGACTAAGAACACCGGGGAGCTGTTTTTT. Translation: CASWGTKNTGELFF.